The 22 T cell receptor beta chains below all came from one sample that was sequenced in a study of OX40 agonist ivuxolimab in advanced cancers. Only in-frame clones appear in the TCRdb table, and some are missing; sequencing was by immunoSEQ multiplex PCR. The sample includes about 48,000 clones, over 75% of them seen just once. The sample here was CD4+ or CD8+ T cells sorted from blood, taken in a trial of the OX40 agonist ivuxolimab. Receptors originate from an adult with an advanced solid tumor such as melanoma, head and neck, liver or kidney cancer.

This sequence joins TRBV25-1 and TRBJ1-3; TRBD1 aligns across 8 bases. The CDR3 totals 18 residues. After removal of 4 bases from V and 0 bases from J, the junction contained 11 bases not matched to a gene. From germline, CDR1 is MGHDK and CDR2 SYGVNS. CDR3 coding DNA: TGTGCCAGCAGTGGGACCTACGGACAGGGAACCTCTGGAAACACCATATATTTT. Its translation: CASSGTYGQGTSGNTIYF.

This chain uses TRBV2 with TRBJ2-1, with 13 positions matching TRBD2. With 4 bases clipped from V and 2 bases from J, the junction kept 5 bases outside the gene matches. The germline V gene has CDR1 SNHLY and CDR2 FYNNEI. This CDR3 has 17 residues. DNA of the CDR3: TGTGCCAGCAGTGCGCCGACTAGCGGGGGGCCCTACAATGAGCAGTTCTTC. Translation: CASSAPTSGGPYNEQFF.

This chain joins TRBV10-1 and TRBJ2-7; D remains ambiguous. Germline values: CDR1 WNHNN, CDR2 SYGVQD (reference sequence). CDR3 length equals 14 residues. The ends were cut back, 3 bases at V and 0 bases at J, with 9 bases in the middle. CDR3 residues: CASSEFPNSYEQYF. Here the CDR3 DNA reads TGCGCCAGCAGTGAATTCCCAAACTCCTACGAGCAGTACTTC.

V usage is TRBV9 and J usage is TRBJ2-2, with 8 bases matching TRBD1. This CDR3 contains 14 residues. CDR1 is SGDLS, CDR2 YYNGEE, per germline. V was pared by 9 bases and J by 4 bases, with 8 bases of the junction left unmatched. The CDR3 protein is CATSGGAGTGELFF. CDR3 nucleotides: TGTGCCACCTCAGGGGGCGCCGGCACCGGGGAGCTGTTTTTT. The full variable domain, with the rest looked up from reference TRBV9 and TRBJ2-2, is DSGVTQTPKHLITATGQRVTLRCSPRSGDLSVYWYQQSLDQGLQFLIQYYNGEERAKGNILERFSAQQFPDLHSELNLSSLELGDSALYFCATSGGAGTGELFFGEGSRLTVL.

For this clone: Other DNA sequences of this sample code for an identical CDR3. The genes are TRBV18 and TRBJ2-3; D gene uncertain. V was clipped by 3 bases and J by 2 bases, with 3 bases between them. From germline, CDR1 is KGHSH and CDR2 LQKENI. The CDR3 is made up of 12 amino acids. CDR3 in DNA: TGTGCCAGCTCACCCGACACAGATACGCAGTATTTT. Translated, it gives CASSPDTDTQYF.

The chain recombines TRBV6-1 with TRBJ1-6, with 12 bases fitting TRBD1. Per the germline V gene, CDR1 is MNHNS and CDR2 is SASEGT. The CDR3 contains 15 residues. V lost 2 bases, J lost 13 bases, and 6 bases stayed unmatched. The CDR3 loop reads CASSEMGQGASPLHF. CDR3 bases: TGTGCCAGCAGTGAAATGGGACAGGGGGCATCGCCCCTCCACTTT.

The rearrangement joins TRBV7-2 to TRBJ2-1; 10 bases fit TRBD2. The junction had 5 bases not matched to a gene; V was cut back by 2 bases and J by 4 bases. The germline CDR1 and CDR2 sequences are SGHTA and FQGNSA. This CDR3 region has 16 residues. The CDR3 nucleotides are TGTGCCAGCAGCTTACAAGCGGGAGGGATTTACAATGAGCAGTTCTTC. This sequence encodes CASSLQAGGIYNEQFF.

This sequence joins TRBV7-9 and TRBJ2-3; TRBD1 might be the D (5 bases). The CDR3 covers 14 residues. V lost 8 bases and J 5 bases, leaving 17 bases between the germline ends. The germline CDR1 and CDR2 sequences are SEHNR and FQNEAQ (reference sequence). CDR3 DNA: TGTGCCAGCCGGGCCCCAGGGCGTATAGATACGCAGTATTTT. It codes for CASRAPGRIDTQYF.

The V gene is TRBV6-6, the J gene TRBJ2-6, with unresolved D. The CDR3 runs 15 residues. Deletions cut 3 bases from V and 2 bases from J, with 8 bases between. Per germline, CDR1 MNHNY and CDR2 SVGAGI (reference sequence). CDR3 nucleotide sequence: TGTGCCAGCAGTTATCAGGATCCTGGGGCCAACGTCCTGACTTTC. As protein: CASSYQDPGANVLTF.

This clone was detected only once. This chain joins TRBV10-3 and TRBJ1-5; no reliable D call. This CDR3 is 15 amino acids long. CDR1 and CDR2 (germline): ENHRY, SYGVKD. With 3 bases removed from V and 0 bases from J, the gap between germline ends came to 9 bases. DNA of the CDR3: TGTGCCATCAGTGAAGGTGGGTATAGCAATCAGCCCCAGCATTTT. Amino acid sequence: CAISEGGYSNQPQHF.

V usage is TRBV6-1 and J usage is TRBJ2-2; D perhaps matches TRBD1 (7 bases). The CDR3 length is 15 residues. The germline gives CDR1 MNHNS, CDR2 SASEGT. V gave up 7 bases and J gave up 1 base, with 13 bases separating them. This chain's CDR3 is CASMRDSRNTGELFF. DNA of the CDR3: TGTGCCAGCATGCGGGACAGTAGGAACACCGGGGAGCTGTTTTTT.

This clone was picked up one time. The rearrangement joins TRBV6-1 to TRBJ2-1, with unresolved D. Trimming shortened V by 3 bases and J by 6 bases, and 15 bases separated the two germline ends. The CDR3 spans 15 residues. Germline values: CDR1 MNHNS, CDR2 SASEGT. The CDR3 nucleotides are TGTGCCAGCAGTGAGCCGGGCAACAGTCCCAATGAGCAGTTCTTC. Translating it yields CASSEPGNSPNEQFF.

This clone was found once. The chain has TRBV11-2 and TRBJ2-3; possibly TRBD1 for D (5 bases). V was shortened by 0 bases and J by 0 bases, with 10 bases between the two germline ends. This CDR3 is 16 amino acids long. Germline values: CDR1 SGHAT, CDR2 FQNNGV. The CDR3 sequence: CASSLDRAGSTDTQYF. In DNA, the CDR3 is TGTGCCAGCAGCTTAGATCGGGCAGGGAGCACAGATACGCAGTATTTT.

This rearrangement joins TRBV7-3 to TRBJ1-1; no reliable D call. CDR3 length: 13 residues. The germline gives CDR1 SGHTA, CDR2 FQGTGA. The V and J ends lost 5 bases and 3 bases respectively, with 10 bases between them. The CDR3, as DNA: TGTGCCAGCAGCCAGGACGTTTACACTGAAGCTTTCTTT. This gives the protein CASSQDVYTEAFF.

This chain connects TRBV4-1 to TRBJ2-5; maybe TRBD2 (5 bases). Germline CDR1 reads MGHRA; CDR2 reads YSYEKL. This CDR3 has 17 amino acids. The V end lost 0 bases, the J end lost 1 base, and 15 bases lay between the germline ends. In DNA, the CDR3 is TGCGCCAGCAGCCAAGATGTGGCTAGCCGATTCCAAGAGACCCAGTACTTC. Encoded protein: CASSQDVASRFQETQYF.

This clone has a handful of counts. CDR3 sequence (DNA): TGTGCCATCAGTGATGGTCTGGGGTCGGGGCTCGATGGAAACACCATATATTTT. Protein: CAISDGLGSGLDGNTIYF. The V gene is TRBV10-3, the J gene TRBJ1-3; TRBD1 might be the D (5 bases). CDR1 and CDR2 (germline): ENHRY, SYGVKD. Deletions cut 3 bases from V and 3 bases from J, with 21 bases between. This CDR3 contains 18 residues.

The rearrangement uses TRBV4-3 and TRBJ2-7; D is possibly TRBD1 (5 bases). The germline CDR1 and CDR2 sequences are LGHNA and YSLEER. This CDR3 has 16 amino acids. Trimming stripped 0 bases from V and 0 bases from J, with 12 bases between. The CDR3 loop reads CASSQDLPGNSYEQYF. CDR3 DNA sequence: TGCGCCAGCAGCCAAGATTTACCAGGGAACTCCTACGAGCAGTACTTC.

This chain uses TRBV7-9 with TRBJ1-1; D is possibly TRBD1 (5 bases). The CDR3 totals 14 residues. V shed 5 bases and J shed 2 bases, with 12 bases lying between them. Per germline, CDR1 SEHNR and CDR2 FQNEAQ (reference sequence). The chain's CDR3 is CASSPRTLNTEAFF. The CDR3 bases are TGTGCCAGCAGCCCGAGGACACTTAACACTGAAGCTTTCTTT.

The chain is built from TRBV7-2 and TRBJ2-5; 11 bases agree with TRBD2. CDR3 length: 18 residues. The V and J ends lost 2 bases and 1 base, in that order; junction bases with no gene match: 9. The germline V gene has CDR1 SGHTA and CDR2 FQGNSA. The CDR3 nucleotides are TGTGCCAGCAGCTTATTTCCACCTAGCGGGGGGACCCAAGAGACCCAGTACTTC. Translating it yields CASSLFPPSGGTQETQYF.

This chain uses TRBV10-1 with TRBJ2-5; TRBD2 aligns across 12 bases. The CDR3 covers 15 residues. Germline assignment: CDR1 WNHNN and CDR2 SYGVQD (reference sequence). After removal of 6 bases from V and 2 bases from J, the junction contained 4 bases not matched to a gene. The DNA for the CDR3 is TGCGCCAGCAGCCCGACTAGCGGGGGACAAGAGACCCAGTACTTC. It encodes CASSPTSGGQETQYF.

This chain connects TRBV9 to TRBJ1-6, with D perhaps TRBD1 (6 bases). V lost 6 bases to trimming and J lost 7 bases, with 11 bases between them. The CDR3 extends over 13 amino acids. Germline lookup yields CDR1 SGDLS and CDR2 YYNGEE. The CDR3 DNA is TGTGCCAGCACCAGACAGGTCAATTCACCCCTCCACTTT. This sequence encodes CASTRQVNSPLHF.

The rearrangement joins TRBV5-1 to TRBJ2-3, with 11 bases that match TRBD2. The CDR3 covers 15 residues. From germline, CDR1 is SGHRS and CDR2 YFSETQ. V shed 4 bases and J 6 bases; nucleotides not matched to a gene: 7. In DNA form, the CDR3 reads TGCGCCAGCAGCATCCTAGCGGGAGGCCGGGATACGCAGTATTTT. Translation gives CASSILAGGRDTQYF.